These 9 T cell receptor beta chains originate from one sample sequenced in a study of blood T cell repertoires in COVID-19. Clones were read by immunoSEQ multiplex PCR, and TCRdb kept only the in-frame ones, dropping some. The sample yields roughly 280,000 clones, around 87% seen once. Material for sequencing was peripheral blood. The receptors come from a man between 18 and 29 years old with active or convalescent COVID-19.

This chain links TRBV19 with TRBJ1-6, with 7 bases that match TRBD1. The CDR3 runs to 17 residues. With V trimmed by 0 bases and J by 6 bases, 8 bases remained unmatched. From germline, CDR1 is LNHDA and CDR2 SQIVND (reference sequence). The DNA for the CDR3 is TGTGCCAGTAGTATAGATCTCGGGACAGCTACTAATTCACCCCTCCACTTT. It encodes CASSIDLGTATNSPLHF.

This clone occurred once. This rearrangement joins TRBV6-6 to TRBJ1-2; TRBD1 might be the D (6 bases). With 4 bases removed from V and 0 bases from J, the gap between germline ends came to 12 bases. Germline CDR1 MNHNY, CDR2 SVGAGI (reference sequence). The CDR3 extends over 15 amino acids. CDR3 sequence (DNA): TGTGCCAGCAGTTTACAGGGAGCAGCTAACTATGGCTACACCTTC. Encoded protein: CASSLQGAANYGYTF.

The V and J genes are TRBV30 and TRBJ2-2; 7 bases map to TRBD1. This CDR3 contains 15 residues. Trimming cost V 2 bases and J 5 bases; bases outside gene matches: 8. CDR1 is GTSNPN and CDR2 is SVGIG in the germline V gene (reference sequence). The CDR3 nucleotides are TGTGCCTGGAGTCCCGGGGACAGCCGGACCGGGGAGCTGTTTTTT. Amino acid sequence: CAWSPGDSRTGELFF.

The J gene is TRBJ2-1, the V gene TRBV4-2; the match to TRBD2 covers 11 bases. The V segment lost 2 bases and the J segment 7 bases; nucleotides outside the gene matches: 4. This CDR3 has 15 residues. CDR1 is LGHNA and CDR2 is YNFKEQ in the germline V gene. CDR3 sequence (DNA): TGTGCCAGCAGCCAAACTAGCGGGAGTTATAATGAGCAGTTCTTC. Amino acids: CASSQTSGSYNEQFF.

V and J are TRBV4-2 and TRBJ2-1; D possibly corresponds to TRBD1 (6 bases). V was shortened by 0 bases and J by 0 bases, with 18 bases between the two germline ends. Germline loops: CDR1 LGHNA, CDR2 YNFKEQ. This CDR3 has 19 amino acids. The CDR3 bases are TGTGCCAGCAGCCAAGAAGGGGACACGGACAGAAGCTCCTACAATGAGCAGTTCTTC. Translated: CASSQEGDTDRSSYNEQFF.

V is TRBV19 and J is TRBJ2-1, with 7 bases lining up with TRBD1. V lost 6 bases to trimming and J lost 11 bases; unmatched junction nucleotides: 22. The CDR3 has 17 residues. Germline loops: CDR1 LNHDA, CDR2 SQIVND (reference sequence). The CDR3 DNA reads as TGTGCCAGTAGCTCCGGCTGGGGCCCTCCGACAGGGCTAAAGCAGTTCTTC. Translated: CASSSGWGPPTGLKQFF.

The V gene is TRBV15, the J gene TRBJ1-1; 12 nucleotides line up with TRBD1. V lost 3 bases to trimming and J lost 4 bases; unmatched junction nucleotides: 9. CDR1 is LNHNV and CDR2 is YYDKDF in the germline V gene (reference sequence). The CDR3 has 17 amino acids. The CDR3 region is CATSSPGQGAWGTEAFF. The CDR3 DNA is TGTGCCACCAGCAGCCCGGGACAGGGGGCTTGGGGCACTGAAGCTTTCTTT.

This chain connects TRBV5-1 to TRBJ2-1, with D perhaps TRBD2 (5 bases). This CDR3 comprises 14 residues. Per germline, CDR1 SGHRS and CDR2 YFSETQ. The V and J ends lost 7 bases and 4 bases respectively, with 15 bases between them. CDR3 region: CASAPERPYNEQFF. The DNA for the CDR3 is TGCGCCAGCGCCCCGGAGCGGCCTTACAATGAGCAGTTCTTC. The full variable domain, with the rest looked up from reference TRBV5-1 and TRBJ2-1, is KAGVTQTPRYLIKTRGQQVTLSCSPISGHRSVSWYQQTPGQGLQFLFEYFSETQRNKGNFPGRFSGRQFSNSRSEMNVSTLELGDSALYLCASAPERPYNEQFFGPGTRLTVL.

The chain is built from TRBV11-3 and TRBJ2-7; D may be TRBD2 (5 bases). V lost 1 base to trimming and J lost 5 bases, with 9 bases between them. The CDR3 has 13 amino acids. Germline V CDR1 and CDR2: SGHNT, YENEEA. CDR3 DNA sequence: TGTGCCAGCAGCTTAGTAGGAGGAAACGAGCAGTACTTC. This translates into CASSLVGGNEQYF.